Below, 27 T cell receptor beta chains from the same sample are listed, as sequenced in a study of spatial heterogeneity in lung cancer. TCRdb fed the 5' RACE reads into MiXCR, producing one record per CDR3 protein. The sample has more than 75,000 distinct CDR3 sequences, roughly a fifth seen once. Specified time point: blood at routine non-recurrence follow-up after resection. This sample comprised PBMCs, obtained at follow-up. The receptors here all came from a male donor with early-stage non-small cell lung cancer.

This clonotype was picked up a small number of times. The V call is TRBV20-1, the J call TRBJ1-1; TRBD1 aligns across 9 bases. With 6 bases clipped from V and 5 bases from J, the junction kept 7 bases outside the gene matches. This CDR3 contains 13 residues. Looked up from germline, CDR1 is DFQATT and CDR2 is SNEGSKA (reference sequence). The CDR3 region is CSATGTGRTEAFF. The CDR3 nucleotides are TGCAGTGCCACCGGGACAGGGAGGACTGAAGCTTTCTTT.

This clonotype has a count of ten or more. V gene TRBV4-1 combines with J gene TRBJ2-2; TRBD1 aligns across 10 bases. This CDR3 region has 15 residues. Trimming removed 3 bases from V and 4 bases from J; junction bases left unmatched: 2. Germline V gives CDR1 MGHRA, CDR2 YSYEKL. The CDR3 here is CASSQWDRGTGELFF. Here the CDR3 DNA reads TGCGCCAGCAGCCAGTGGGACAGGGGCACCGGGGAGCTGTTTTTT.

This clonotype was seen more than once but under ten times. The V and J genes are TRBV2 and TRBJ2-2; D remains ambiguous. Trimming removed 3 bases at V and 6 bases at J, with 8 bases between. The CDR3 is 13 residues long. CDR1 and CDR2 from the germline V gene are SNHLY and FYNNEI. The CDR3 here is CASSDQSPGELFF. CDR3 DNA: TGTGCCAGCAGTGATCAGTCCCCCGGGGAGCTGTTTTTT.

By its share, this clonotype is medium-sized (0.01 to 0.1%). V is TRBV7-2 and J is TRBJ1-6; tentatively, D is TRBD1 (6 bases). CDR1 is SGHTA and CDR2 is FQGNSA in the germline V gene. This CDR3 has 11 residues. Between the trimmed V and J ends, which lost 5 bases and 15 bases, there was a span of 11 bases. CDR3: CASSVRDILHF. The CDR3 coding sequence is TGTGCCAGCAGCGTAAGGGACATCCTCCACTTT.

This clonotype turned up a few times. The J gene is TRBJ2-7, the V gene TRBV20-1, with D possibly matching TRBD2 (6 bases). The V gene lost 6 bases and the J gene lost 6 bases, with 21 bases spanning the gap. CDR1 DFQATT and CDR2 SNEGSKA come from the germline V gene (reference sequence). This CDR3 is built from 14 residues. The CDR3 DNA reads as TGCAGTGCCGCACCGGCGGGATCTTCCAGCGAGCAGTACTTC. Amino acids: CSAAPAGSSSEQYF.

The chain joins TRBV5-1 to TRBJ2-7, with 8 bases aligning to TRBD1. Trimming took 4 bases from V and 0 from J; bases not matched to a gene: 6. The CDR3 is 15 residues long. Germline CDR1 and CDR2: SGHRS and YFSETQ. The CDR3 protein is CASSTTGATSYEQYF. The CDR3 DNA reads TGCGCCAGCAGCACGACAGGGGCTACCTCCTACGAGCAGTACTTC.

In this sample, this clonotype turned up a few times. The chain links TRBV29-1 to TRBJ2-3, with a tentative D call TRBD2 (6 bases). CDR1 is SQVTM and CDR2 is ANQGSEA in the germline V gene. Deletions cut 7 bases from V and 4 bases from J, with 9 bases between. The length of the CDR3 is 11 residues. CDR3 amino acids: CSGWEADTQYF. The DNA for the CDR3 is TGCAGCGGGTGGGAGGCAGATACGCAGTATTTT.

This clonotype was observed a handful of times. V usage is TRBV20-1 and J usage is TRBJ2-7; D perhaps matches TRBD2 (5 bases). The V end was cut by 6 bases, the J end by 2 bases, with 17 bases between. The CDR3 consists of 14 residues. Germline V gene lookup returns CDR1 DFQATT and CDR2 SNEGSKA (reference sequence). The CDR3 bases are TGCAGTGCCCTTCGCAGCGGTATCGCCTACGAGCAGTACTTC. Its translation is CSALRSGIAYEQYF.

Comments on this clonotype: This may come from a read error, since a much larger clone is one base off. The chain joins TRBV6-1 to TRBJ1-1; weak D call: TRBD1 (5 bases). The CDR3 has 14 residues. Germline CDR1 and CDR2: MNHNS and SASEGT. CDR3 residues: CASSEGGPNTGAFF. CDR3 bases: TGTGCCAGCAGTGAAGGGGGACCCAACACTGGAGCTTTCTTT.

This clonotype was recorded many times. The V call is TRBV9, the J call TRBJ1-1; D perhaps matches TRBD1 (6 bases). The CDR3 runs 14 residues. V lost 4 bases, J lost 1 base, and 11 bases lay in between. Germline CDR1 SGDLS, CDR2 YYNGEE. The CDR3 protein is CASSSGGGNTEAFF. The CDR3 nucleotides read TGTGCCAGCAGCTCAGGAGGGGGGAACACTGAAGCTTTCTTT.

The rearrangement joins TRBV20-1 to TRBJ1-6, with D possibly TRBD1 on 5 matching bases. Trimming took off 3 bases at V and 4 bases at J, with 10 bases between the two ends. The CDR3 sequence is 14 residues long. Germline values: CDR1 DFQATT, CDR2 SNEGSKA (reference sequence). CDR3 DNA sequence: TGCAGTGCTAGGGGGGGGAGATATAATTCACCCCTCCACTTT. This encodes CSARGGRYNSPLHF.

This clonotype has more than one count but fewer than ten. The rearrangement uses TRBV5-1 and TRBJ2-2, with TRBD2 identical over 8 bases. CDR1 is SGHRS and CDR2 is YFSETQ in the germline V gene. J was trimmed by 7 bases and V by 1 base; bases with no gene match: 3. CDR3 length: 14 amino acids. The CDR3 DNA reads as TGCGCCAGCAGCTTGACTAGCGGTGGCGGGGAGCTGTTTTTT. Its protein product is CASSLTSGGGELFF.

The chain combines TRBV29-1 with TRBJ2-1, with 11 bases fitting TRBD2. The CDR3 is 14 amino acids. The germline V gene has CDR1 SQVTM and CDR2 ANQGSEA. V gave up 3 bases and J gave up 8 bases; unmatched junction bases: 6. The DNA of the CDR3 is TGCAGCGTTGAGCTAGCGGGGGGTAGGGATGAGCAGTTCTTC. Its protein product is CSVELAGGRDEQFF.

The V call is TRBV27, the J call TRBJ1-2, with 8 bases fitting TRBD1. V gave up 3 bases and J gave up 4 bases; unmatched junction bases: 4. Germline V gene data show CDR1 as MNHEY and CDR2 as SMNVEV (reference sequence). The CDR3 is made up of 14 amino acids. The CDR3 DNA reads TGTGCCAGCAGTTTCAGGGGGCGAGGCTATGGCTACACCTTC. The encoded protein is CASSFRGRGYGYTF.

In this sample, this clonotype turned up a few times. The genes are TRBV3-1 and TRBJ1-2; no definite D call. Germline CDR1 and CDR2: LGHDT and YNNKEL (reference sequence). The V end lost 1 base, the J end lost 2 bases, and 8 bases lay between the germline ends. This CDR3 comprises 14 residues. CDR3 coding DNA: TGTGCCAGCAGCCAAGGGCCCATAAACTATGGCTACACCTTC. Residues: CASSQGPINYGYTF.

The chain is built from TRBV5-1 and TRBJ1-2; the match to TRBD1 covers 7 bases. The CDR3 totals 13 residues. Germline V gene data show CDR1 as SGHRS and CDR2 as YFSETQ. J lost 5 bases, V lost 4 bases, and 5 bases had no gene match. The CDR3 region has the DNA TGCGCCAGCAGCACGGGACAGAGATATGGCTACACCTTC. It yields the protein CASSTGQRYGYTF.

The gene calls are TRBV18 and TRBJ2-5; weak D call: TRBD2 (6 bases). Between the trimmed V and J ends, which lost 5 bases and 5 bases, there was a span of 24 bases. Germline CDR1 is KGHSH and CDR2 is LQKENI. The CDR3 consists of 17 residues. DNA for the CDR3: TGTGCCAGCTCATCAGCCTCGGGGAGATCAGGAGGGGAGACCCAGTACTTC. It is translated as CASSSASGRSGGETQYF.

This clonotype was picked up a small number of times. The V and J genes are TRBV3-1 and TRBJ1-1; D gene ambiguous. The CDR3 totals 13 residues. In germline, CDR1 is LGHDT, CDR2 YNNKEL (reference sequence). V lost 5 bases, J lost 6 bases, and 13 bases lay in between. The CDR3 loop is CASSSRTNPEAFF. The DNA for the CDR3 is TGTGCCAGCAGCTCCCGTACTAATCCTGAAGCTTTCTTT.

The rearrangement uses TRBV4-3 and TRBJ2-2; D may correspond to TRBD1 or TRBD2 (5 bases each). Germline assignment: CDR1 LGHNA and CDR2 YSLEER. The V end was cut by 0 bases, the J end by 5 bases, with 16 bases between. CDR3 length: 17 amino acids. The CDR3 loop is CASSQDRGGSLTGELFF. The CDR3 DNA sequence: TGCGCCAGCAGCCAAGATCGGGGCGGTTCGTTAACCGGGGAGCTGTTTTTT.

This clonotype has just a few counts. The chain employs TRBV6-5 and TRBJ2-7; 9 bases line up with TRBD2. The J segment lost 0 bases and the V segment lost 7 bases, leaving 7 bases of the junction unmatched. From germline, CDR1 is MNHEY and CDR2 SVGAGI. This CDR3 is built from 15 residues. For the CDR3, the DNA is TGTGCCAGCATCGAATCTAGCGGGAACTCCTACGAGCAGTACTTC. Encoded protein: CASIESSGNSYEQYF.

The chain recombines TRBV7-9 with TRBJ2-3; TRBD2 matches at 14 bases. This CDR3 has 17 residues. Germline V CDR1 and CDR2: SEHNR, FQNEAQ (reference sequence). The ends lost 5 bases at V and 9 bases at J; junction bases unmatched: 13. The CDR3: CASSPLPGTSGSETQYF. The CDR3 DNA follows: TGTGCCAGCAGCCCGCTCCCCGGGACTAGCGGGAGCGAAACGCAGTATTTT.

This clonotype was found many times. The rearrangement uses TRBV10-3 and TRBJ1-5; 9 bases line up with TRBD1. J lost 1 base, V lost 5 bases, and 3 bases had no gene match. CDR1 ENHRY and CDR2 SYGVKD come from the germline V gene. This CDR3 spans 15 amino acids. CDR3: CAISTGTGSNQPQHF. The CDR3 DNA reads TGTGCCATCAGTACCGGGACAGGGAGCAATCAGCCCCAGCATTTT.

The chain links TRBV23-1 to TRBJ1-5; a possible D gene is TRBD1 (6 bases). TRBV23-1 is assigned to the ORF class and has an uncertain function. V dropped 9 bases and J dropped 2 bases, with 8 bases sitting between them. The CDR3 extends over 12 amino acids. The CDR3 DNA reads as TGCGCCAGGGGACACGGCAATCAGCCCCAGCATTTT. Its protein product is CARGHGNQPQHF.

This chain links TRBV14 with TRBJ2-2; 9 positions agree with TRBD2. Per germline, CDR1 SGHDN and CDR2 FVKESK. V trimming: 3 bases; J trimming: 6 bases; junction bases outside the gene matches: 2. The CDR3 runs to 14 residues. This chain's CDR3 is CASSQGLAAGELFF. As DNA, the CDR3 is TGTGCCAGCAGCCAGGGACTAGCCGCCGGGGAGCTGTTTTTT.

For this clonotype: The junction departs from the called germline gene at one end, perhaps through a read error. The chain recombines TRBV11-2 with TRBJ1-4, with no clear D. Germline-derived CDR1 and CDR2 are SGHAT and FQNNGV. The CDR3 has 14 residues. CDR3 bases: TGTGTCAGCAGCTGGGCCCAAATGAGTGAAAAACTGTTTTTT. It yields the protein CVSSWAQMSEKLFF.

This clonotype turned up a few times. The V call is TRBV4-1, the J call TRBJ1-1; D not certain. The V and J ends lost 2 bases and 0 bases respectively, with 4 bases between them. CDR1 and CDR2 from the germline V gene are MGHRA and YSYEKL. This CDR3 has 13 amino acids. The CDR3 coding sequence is TGCGCCAGCAGCCAAATCATGAACACTGAAGCTTTCTTT. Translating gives CASSQIMNTEAFF.

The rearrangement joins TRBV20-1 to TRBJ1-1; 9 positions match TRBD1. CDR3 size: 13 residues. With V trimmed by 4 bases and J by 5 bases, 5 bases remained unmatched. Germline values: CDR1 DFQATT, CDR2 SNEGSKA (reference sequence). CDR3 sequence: CSAIPGQGTEAFF. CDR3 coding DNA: TGCAGTGCTATTCCGGGACAGGGTACTGAAGCTTTCTTT.